This T cell receptor beta chain emerged from a study of T-cell memory formation after mild COVID-19. From the 5' RACE reads, TCRdb called clonotypes with MiXCR, one entry per CDR3 protein. The top ten hold 22% of the sample, which has 250,000 to 300,000 distinct CDR3 sequences, about 17% seen once. The CDR3 sequence is 13 residues long. The V gene lost 5 bases and the J gene lost 6 bases, with 14 bases spanning the gap. The table lists this clonotype with a few counts. The specimen was PBMCs or a T cell subset sorted from them (not recorded which). The V and J genes are TRBV12-3 or TRBV12-4 and TRBJ2-7; a possible D gene is TRBD1 (5 bases). The source is a man aged 18 to 35 who had mild COVID-19 (a few samples of this study predate the infection). Cell type and time point are not known. CDR3 in amino acids: CASSRGPTREQYF. As DNA, the CDR3 is TGTGCCAGCAGTAGGGGCCCGACGCGCGAGCAGTACTTC.